This T cell receptor beta chain stems from a study of read filtering for tumor transcriptome and immune sequencing. For the study at large: Per sample, TCR-region reads ranged about 4.05 to 10.27 million by IR-seq, roughly 85 to 1273 by RNA-seq. The study's findings and limits: Correlation between methods rose after single-read clonotypes were removed.

In its sample, this clonotype was seen many times. Its antigen is unknown. Germline trimming cut 6 bases from V and 3 bases from J; bases unmatched to any gene: 8. Looked up from germline, CDR1 is MDHEN and CDR2 is SYDVKM. This CDR3 spans 15 amino acids. The library was built from roughly 400 ng RNA with molecular barcoded adaptors for alpha/delta and beta/gamma chains. One entry per CDR3 protein, called by TCRdb with MiXCR from the reads. The table shows some 120,000 distinct CDR3 sequences, with 10% to 15% occurring only once. The sample consisted of a population of CD138-negative cells sorted from bone marrow. The sequence was obtained from a donor at least 40 years old with multiple myeloma. The V gene is TRBV28, the J gene TRBJ2-7; 10 bases are a match to TRBD1. CDR3 DNA: TGTGCCAGCAGCCTGGGACAGGGGCCCAACTACGAGCAGTACTTC. Protein sequence: CASSLGQGPNYEQYF.